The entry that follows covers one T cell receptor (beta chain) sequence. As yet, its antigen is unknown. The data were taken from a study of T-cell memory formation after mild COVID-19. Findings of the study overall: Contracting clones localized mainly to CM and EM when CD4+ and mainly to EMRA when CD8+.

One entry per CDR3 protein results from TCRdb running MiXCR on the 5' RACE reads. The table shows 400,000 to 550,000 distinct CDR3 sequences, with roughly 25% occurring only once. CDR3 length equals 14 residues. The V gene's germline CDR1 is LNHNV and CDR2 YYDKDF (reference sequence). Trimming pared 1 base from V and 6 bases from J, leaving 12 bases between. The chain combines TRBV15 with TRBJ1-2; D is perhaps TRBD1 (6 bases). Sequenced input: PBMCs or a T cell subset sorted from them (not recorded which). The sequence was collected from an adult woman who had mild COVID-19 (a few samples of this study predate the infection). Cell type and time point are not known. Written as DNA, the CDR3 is TGTGCCACCAGCAGAGCGGGGGCGTTTAATGGCTACACCTTC. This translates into CATSRAGAFNGYTF.